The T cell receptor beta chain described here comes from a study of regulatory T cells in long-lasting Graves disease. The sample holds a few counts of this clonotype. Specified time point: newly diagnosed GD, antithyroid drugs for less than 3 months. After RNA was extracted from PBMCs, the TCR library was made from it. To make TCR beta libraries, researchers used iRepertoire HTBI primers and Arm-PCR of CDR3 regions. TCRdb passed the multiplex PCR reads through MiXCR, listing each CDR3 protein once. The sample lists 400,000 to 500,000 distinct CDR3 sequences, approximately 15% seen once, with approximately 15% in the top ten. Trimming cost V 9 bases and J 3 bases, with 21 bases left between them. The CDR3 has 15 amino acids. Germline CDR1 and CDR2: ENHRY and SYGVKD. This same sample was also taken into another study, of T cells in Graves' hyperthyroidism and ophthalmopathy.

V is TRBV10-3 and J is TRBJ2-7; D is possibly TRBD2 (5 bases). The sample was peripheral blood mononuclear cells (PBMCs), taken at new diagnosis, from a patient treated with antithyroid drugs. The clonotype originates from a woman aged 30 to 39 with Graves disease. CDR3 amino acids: CAITVRAGAVYEQYF. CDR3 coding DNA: TGTGCCATTACGGTTCGGGCGGGCGCCGTCTACGAGCAGTACTTC.